A selection of T cell receptor beta chains follows, all from one sample in a study of T cell repertoires in cytomegalovirus infection. TCRdb recomputed calls from the reads with MiXCR, one row per CDR3 protein. Among roughly 200,000 distinct CDR3 sequences listed, about a sixth were seen once. Input material: CD8+ T cells from PBMCs. The receptor source for this set is a human donor in good health (CMV status not recorded). Some clones in this sample may be carry-over from other donors' samples. Each CDR3 is given with its conserved first and last residue. The D gene is left open where the match is weak. Only part of the rows carry a size: once, few, many, or a class if the clone is expanded.

few	TRBV27	.	15	TRBJ1-1	CASRRSRGGDTEAFF	TGTGCCAGCAGGCGATCGAGGGGAGGTGACACTGAAGCTTTCTTT
once	TRBV4-1	.	14	TRBJ1-1	CASSQGPMNTEAFF	TGCGCCAGCAGCCAGGGACCCATGAACACTGAAGCTTTCTTT
.	TRBV7-9	.	14	TRBJ2-5	CASSLIRGGETQYF	TGTGCCAGCAGTCTAATCCGGGGCGGAGAGACCCAGTACTTC
many	TRBV28	TRBD1	14	TRBJ2-7	CASSLWKGASKQYF	TGTGCCAGCAGTTTATGGAAGGGGGCGAGTAAGCAGTACTTC
.	TRBV7-2	TRBD1	15	TRBJ2-7	CASSWGQGRPYEQYF	TGTGCCAGCAGCTGGGGACAGGGAAGGCCCTACGAGCAGTACTTC
few	TRBV5-6	TRBD2	17	TRBJ2-1	CASSLREGLPGFNEQFF	TGTGCCAGCAGCTTGCGGGAGGGGCTACCGGGATTCAATGAGCAGTTCTTC
.	TRBV7-7	.	16	TRBJ2-1	CASSLEPGSSYNEQFF	TGTGCTAGCAGCTTAGAACCTGGAAGCTCCTACAATGAGCAGTTCTTC
.	TRBV28	.	14	TRBJ1-5	CASSRTQRNQPQHF	TGTGCCAGCAGTCGGACGCAAAGGAATCAGCCCCAGCATTTT
.	TRBV7-9	.	12	TRBJ2-1	CASDSSYNEQFF	TGTGCCTCAGATAGCTCCTACAATGAGCAGTTCTTC
.	TRBV4-1	TRBD2	16	TRBJ2-2	CASSHQASGGTGELFF	TGCGCCAGCAGCCACCAAGCTAGCGGCGGCACCGGGGAGCTGTTTTTT
few	TRBV6-2/TRBV6-3	TRBD1	14	TRBJ1-2	CASGDRSAGDGYTF	TGTGCCAGCGGGGACAGGAGTGCAGGGGACGGCTACACCTTC
many	TRBV6-5	.	12	TRBJ1-1	CASSYKNTEAFF	TGTGCCAGCAGTTACAAGAACACTGAAGCTTTCTTT
.	TRBV11-3	.	18	TRBJ2-3	CASSLSTWASNSGDTQYF	TGTGCCAGCAGCTTATCGACCTGGGCCTCGAACTCGGGAGATACGCAGTATTTT
few	TRBV7-2	TRBD1	13	TRBJ1-2	CASSFGTVKGYTF	TGTGCCAGCAGCTTTGGGACAGTTAAAGGCTACACCTTC
few	TRBV20-1	TRBD2	13	TRBJ2-5	CSASRGGLETQYF	TGCAGTGCTAGCCGGGGGGGGCTTGAGACCCAGTACTTC
.	TRBV6-2/TRBV6-3	.	18	TRBJ2-6	CASSKFVPGYSGANVLTF	TGTGCCAGCAGCAAATTCGTCCCGGGTTACTCTGGGGCCAATGTCCTGACTTTC
few	TRBV6-2/TRBV6-3	TRBD1	14	TRBJ2-7	CASSRQGNSYEQYF	TGTGCCAGCAGTCGACAGGGCAACTCCTACGAGCAGTACTTC
few	TRBV20-1	.	16	TRBJ2-7	CSARPRGGTAAYEQYF	TGCAGTGCTAGACCCAGGGGCGGGACGGCAGCCTACGAGCAGTACTTC
.	TRBV7-2	.	14	TRBJ1-1	CASRPSGGSTEAFF	TGTGCCAGCAGACCCTCCGGGGGGAGCACTGAAGCTTTCTTT
.	TRBV14	TRBD2	14	TRBJ2-5	CASSQIAGEETQYF	TGTGCCAGCAGCCAGATAGCGGGAGAAGAGACCCAGTACTTC
many	TRBV7-2	.	15	TRBJ1-1	CASSSPAGIRTEAFF	TGTGCCAGCAGTTCCCCGGCGGGGATTAGGACTGAAGCTTTCTTT
few	TRBV11-2	.	14	TRBJ1-5	CASSGLGGNQPQHF	TGTGCCAGCAGCGGATTGGGGGGCAATCAGCCCCAGCATTTT
.	TRBV14	.	13	TRBJ2-1	CASSQGANNEQFF	TGTGCCAGCAGCCAAGGAGCTAACAATGAGCAGTTCTTC
few	TRBV4-1	TRBD1	16	TRBJ2-3	CASSQKGTGRTDTQYF	TGCGCCAGCAGCCAAAAGGGGACAGGGAGGACAGATACGCAGTATTTT
.	TRBV6-2/TRBV6-3	.	15	TRBJ2-2	CASSFREIRTGELFF	TGTGCCAGCAGTTTCCGGGAGATACGCACCGGGGAGCTGTTTTTT
.	TRBV7-6	TRBD1	14	TRBJ1-2	CASSSTGVLDGYTF	TGTGCCAGCAGTTCGACAGGGGTTCTGGATGGCTACACCTTC
few	TRBV7-3	.	16	TRBJ2-1	CASSLVRQARDNEQFF	TGTGCCAGCAGCTTAGTTCGGCAAGCGCGGGACAATGAGCAGTTCTTC
many	TRBV7-8	.	13	TRBJ1-5	CASSLAVGRPQHF	TGTGCCAGCAGCTTAGCGGTGGGCAGGCCCCAGCATTTT
few	TRBV28	TRBD1	16	TRBJ2-3	CASSLRQGRRTDTQYF	TGTGCCAGCAGTCTGAGACAGGGTAGGAGGACAGATACGCAGTATTTT
.	TRBV7-8	.	14	TRBJ1-4	CASTNLRGNEKLFF	TGTGCCAGCACGAACCTTCGGGGCAATGAAAAACTGTTTTTT
.	TRBV24-1	.	13	TRBJ2-3	CATSDPGRDTQYF	TGTGCCACCAGCGACCCAGGGAGAGATACGCAGTATTTT
.	TRBV20-1	TRBD2	16	TRBJ2-1	CSARELAGASGNEQFF	TGCAGTGCTAGAGAGCTAGCGGGGGCCAGCGGCAATGAGCAGTTCTTC
.	TRBV5-1	.	15	TRBJ1-1	CASSPETEMNTEAFF	TGCGCCAGCAGCCCTGAGACAGAAATGAACACTGAAGCTTTCTTT
few	TRBV29-1	.	13	TRBJ2-1	CSVARGAVNEQFF	TGCAGCGTTGCAAGGGGGGCAGTCAATGAGCAGTTCTTC
.	TRBV6-5	.	15	TRBJ1-5	CASSLAASSNQPQHF	TGTGCCAGCAGTTTGGCAGCTTCAAGCAATCAGCCCCAGCATTTT
few	TRBV9	TRBD2	13	TRBJ2-2	CASSFGGNGELFF	TGTGCCAGCAGCTTCGGGGGGAATGGGGAGCTGTTTTTT
few	TRBV11-2	.	14	TRBJ2-7	CASSLDMGSHEQYF	TGTGCCAGCAGCTTAGATATGGGGTCCCACGAGCAGTACTTC
.	TRBV28	TRBD1	18	TRBJ1-1	CASSYGGFTGGVNTEAFF	TGTGCCAGCAGTTACGGGGGGTTTACAGGGGGTGTGAACACTGAAGCTTTCTTT
.	TRBV2	.	18	TRBJ2-7	CASSVGPGFGGDSYEQYF	TGTGCCAGCAGTGTTGGACCCGGATTCGGGGGAGATTCCTACGAGCAGTACTTC
once	TRBV28	TRBD1	13	TRBJ2-3	CASRWTGTDTQYF	TGTGCCAGCAGATGGACAGGGACAGATACGCAGTATTTT
few	TRBV7-6	.	15	TRBJ2-2	CASSLRGSNTGELFF	TGTGCCAGCAGCTTACGAGGCTCCAACACCGGGGAGCTGTTTTTT
once	TRBV6-1	TRBD1	19	TRBJ2-4	CASSLLLPTGDAAKNIQYF	TGTGCCAGCAGCCTACTGCTTCCGACAGGGGATGCGGCCAAAAACATTCAGTACTTC
.	TRBV28	.	16	TRBJ2-7	CASSRGSTRRSYEQYF	TGTGCCAGCTCTAGGGGGTCGACGAGACGGTCCTACGAGCAGTACTTC
few	TRBV7-2	.	17	TRBJ1-1	CASSPRTRGRGATEAFF	TGTGCCAGCAGCCCGAGGACACGCGGTAGGGGTGCCACTGAAGCTTTCTTT
many	TRBV7-2	.	14	TRBJ2-1	CASSFTSGVNEQFF	TGTGCCAGCAGCTTTACCTCAGGGGTCAATGAGCAGTTCTTC
few	TRBV28	.	14	TRBJ2-7	CASSLSRTADEQYF	TGTGCCAGCAGTCTATCCCGGACAGCAGACGAGCAGTACTTC
.	TRBV2	.	13	TRBJ2-7	CASSEKTAYEQYF	TGTGCCAGCAGTGAAAAGACAGCCTACGAGCAGTACTTC
.	TRBV6-5	.	14	TRBJ2-3	CASSYWGGADTQYF	TGTGCCAGCAGTTACTGGGGTGGAGCAGATACGCAGTATTTT
few	TRBV6-5	TRBD1	19	TRBJ2-7	CASSYSMTEPTGGLYEQYF	TGTGCCAGCAGTTACTCGATGACCGAACCGACAGGGGGTCTGTACGAGCAGTACTTC
.	TRBV2	.	12	TRBJ1-4	CASSDFGGKLFF	TGTGCCAGCAGTGACTTCGGCGGAAAACTGTTTTTT
.	TRBV12-3/TRBV12-4	TRBD1	15	TRBJ2-2	CASSLQGANIGELFF	TGTGCCAGCAGCCTACAGGGGGCTAATATCGGGGAGCTGTTTTTT
.	TRBV28	.	14	TRBJ1-2	CASRGGLVAYGYTF	TGTGCCAGCAGGGGGGGGTTGGTGGCCTATGGCTACACCTTC
few	TRBV12-3/TRBV12-4	.	17	TRBJ2-2	CASSFLTSHPNTGELFF	TGTGCCAGCAGTTTTTTGACCTCCCACCCCAACACCGGGGAGCTGTTTTTT
few	TRBV7-8	.	14	TRBJ2-2	CASIPRGLAGELFF	TGTGCCAGCATCCCCCGGGGGTTAGCCGGGGAGCTGTTTTTT